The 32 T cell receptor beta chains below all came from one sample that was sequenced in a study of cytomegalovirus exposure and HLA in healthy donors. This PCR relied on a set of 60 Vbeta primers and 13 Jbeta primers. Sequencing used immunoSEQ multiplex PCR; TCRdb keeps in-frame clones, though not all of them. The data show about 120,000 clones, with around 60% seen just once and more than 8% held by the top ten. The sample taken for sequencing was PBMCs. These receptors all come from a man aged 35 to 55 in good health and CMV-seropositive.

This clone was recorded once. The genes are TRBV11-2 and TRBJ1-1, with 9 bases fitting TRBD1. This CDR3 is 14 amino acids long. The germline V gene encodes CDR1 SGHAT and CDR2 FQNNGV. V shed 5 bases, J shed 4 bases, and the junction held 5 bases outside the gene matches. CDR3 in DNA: TGTGCCAGCAGCCTCGGGACAGGGAGCACTGAAGCTTTCTTT. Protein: CASSLGTGSTEAFF.

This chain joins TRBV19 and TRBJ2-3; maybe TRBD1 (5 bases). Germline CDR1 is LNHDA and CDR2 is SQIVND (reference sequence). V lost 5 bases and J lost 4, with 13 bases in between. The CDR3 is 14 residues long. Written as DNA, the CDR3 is TGTGCCAGTAGTCCGTGGTCAGGGCCAGATACGCAGTATTTT. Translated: CASSPWSGPDTQYF.

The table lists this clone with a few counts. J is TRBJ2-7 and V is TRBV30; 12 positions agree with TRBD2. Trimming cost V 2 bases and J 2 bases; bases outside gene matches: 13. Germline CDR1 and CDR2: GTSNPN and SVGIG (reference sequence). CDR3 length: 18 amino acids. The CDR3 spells CAWSPNLRLAGVTYEQYF. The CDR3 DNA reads TGTGCCTGGAGTCCGAACCTCAGACTAGCGGGAGTAACCTACGAGCAGTACTTC.

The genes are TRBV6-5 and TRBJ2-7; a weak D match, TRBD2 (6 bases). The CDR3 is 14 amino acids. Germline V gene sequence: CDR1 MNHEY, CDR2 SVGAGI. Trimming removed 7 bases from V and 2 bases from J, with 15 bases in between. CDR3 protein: CASKPGAGTYEQYF. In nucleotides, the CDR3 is TGTGCCAGCAAACCGGGAGCCGGGACCTACGAGCAGTACTTC.

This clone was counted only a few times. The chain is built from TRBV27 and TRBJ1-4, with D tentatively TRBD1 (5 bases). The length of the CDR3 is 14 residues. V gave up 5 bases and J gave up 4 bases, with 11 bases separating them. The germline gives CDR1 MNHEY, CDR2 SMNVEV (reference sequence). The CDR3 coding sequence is TGTGCCAGCAGTCTACAGGCTTATAATGAAAAACTGTTTTTT. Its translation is CASSLQAYNEKLFF. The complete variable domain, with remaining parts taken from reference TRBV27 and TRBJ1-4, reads EAQVTQNPRYLITVTGKKLTVTCSQNMNHEYMSWYRQDPGLGLRQIYYSMNVEVTDKGDVPEGYKVSRKEKRNFPLILESPSPNQTSLYFCASSLQAYNEKLFFGSGTQLSVL.

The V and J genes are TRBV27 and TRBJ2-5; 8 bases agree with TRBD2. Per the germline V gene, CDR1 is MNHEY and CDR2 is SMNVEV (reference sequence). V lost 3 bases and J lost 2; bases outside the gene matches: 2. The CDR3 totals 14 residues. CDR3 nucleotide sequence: TGTGCCAGCAGTTTGGCGGGGGGTCAAGAGACCCAGTACTTC. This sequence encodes CASSLAGGQETQYF.

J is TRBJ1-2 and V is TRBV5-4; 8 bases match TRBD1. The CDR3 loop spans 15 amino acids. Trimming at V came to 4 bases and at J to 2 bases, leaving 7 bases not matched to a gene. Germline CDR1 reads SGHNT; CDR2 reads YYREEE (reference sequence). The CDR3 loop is CASSHDRGGNYGYTF. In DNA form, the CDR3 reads TGTGCCAGCAGCCACGACAGGGGAGGAAACTATGGCTACACCTTC.

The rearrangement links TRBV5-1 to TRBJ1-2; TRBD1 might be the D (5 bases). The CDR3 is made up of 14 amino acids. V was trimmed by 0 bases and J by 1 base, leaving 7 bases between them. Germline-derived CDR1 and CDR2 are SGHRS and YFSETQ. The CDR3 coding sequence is TGCGCCAGCAGCTTGGGTGACAGTAACTATGGCTACACCTTC. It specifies CASSLGDSNYGYTF.

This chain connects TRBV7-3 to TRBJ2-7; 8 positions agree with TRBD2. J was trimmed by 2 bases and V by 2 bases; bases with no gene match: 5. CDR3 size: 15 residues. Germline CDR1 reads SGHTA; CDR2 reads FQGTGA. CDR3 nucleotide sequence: TGTGCCAGCAGCTTATACAGCGGGGGCCCCTACGAGCAGTACTTC. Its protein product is CASSLYSGGPYEQYF.

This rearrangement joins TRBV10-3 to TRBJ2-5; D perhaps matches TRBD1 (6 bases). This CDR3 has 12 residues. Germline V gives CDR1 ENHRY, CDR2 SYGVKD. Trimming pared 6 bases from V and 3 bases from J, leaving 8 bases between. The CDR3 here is CAIRNREETQYF. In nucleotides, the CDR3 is TGTGCCATCAGAAACAGGGAAGAGACCCAGTACTTC.

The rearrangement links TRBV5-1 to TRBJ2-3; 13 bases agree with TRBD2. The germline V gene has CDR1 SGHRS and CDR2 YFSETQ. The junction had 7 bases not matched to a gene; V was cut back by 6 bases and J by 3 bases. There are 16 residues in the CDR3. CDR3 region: CASTQTSGRRTDTQYF. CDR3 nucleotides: TGCGCCAGCACCCAGACTAGCGGGAGGCGGACAGATACGCAGTATTTT.

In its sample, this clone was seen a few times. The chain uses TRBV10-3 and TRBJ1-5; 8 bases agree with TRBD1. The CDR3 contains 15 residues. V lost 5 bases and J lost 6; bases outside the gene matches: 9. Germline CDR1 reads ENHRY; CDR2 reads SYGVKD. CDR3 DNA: TGTGCCATCAGTATAGACAGGGGAGGCGGTCAGCCCCAGCATTTT. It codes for CAISIDRGGGQPQHF.

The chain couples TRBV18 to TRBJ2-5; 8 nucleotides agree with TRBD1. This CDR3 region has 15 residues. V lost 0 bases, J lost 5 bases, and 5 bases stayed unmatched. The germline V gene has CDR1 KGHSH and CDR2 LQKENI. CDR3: CASSPPAGGAETQYF. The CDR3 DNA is TGTGCCAGCTCACCACCGGCAGGGGGCGCGGAGACCCAGTACTTC.

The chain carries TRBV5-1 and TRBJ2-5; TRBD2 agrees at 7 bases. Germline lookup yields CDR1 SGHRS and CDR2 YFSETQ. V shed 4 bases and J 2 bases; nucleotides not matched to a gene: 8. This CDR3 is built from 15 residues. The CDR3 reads CASSVTGTIQETQYF. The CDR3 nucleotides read TGCGCCAGCAGCGTAACTGGGACTATACAAGAGACCCAGTACTTC.

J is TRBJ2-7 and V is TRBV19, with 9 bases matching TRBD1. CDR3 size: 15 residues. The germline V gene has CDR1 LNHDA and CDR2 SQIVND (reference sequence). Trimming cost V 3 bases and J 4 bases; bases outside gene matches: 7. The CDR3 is CASSIQSGTGYEQYF. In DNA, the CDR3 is TGTGCCAGTAGTATCCAGTCGGGGACAGGGTACGAGCAGTACTTC.

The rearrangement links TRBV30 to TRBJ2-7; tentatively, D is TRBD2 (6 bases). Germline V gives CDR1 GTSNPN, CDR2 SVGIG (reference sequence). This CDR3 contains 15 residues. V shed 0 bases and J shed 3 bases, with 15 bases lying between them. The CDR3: CAWSVVWRDFYEQYF. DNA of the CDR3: TGTGCCTGGAGTGTCGTCTGGCGGGACTTCTACGAGCAGTACTTC.

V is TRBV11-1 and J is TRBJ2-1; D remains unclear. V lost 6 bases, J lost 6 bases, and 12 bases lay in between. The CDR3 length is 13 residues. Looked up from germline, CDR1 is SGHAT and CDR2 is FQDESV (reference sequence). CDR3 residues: CASSTDSGNEQFF. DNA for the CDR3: TGTGCCAGCAGTACTGACTCGGGCAATGAGCAGTTCTTC. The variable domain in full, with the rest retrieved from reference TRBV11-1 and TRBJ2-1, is EAEVAQSPRYKITEKSQAVAFWCDPISGHATLYWYRQILGQGPELLVQFQDESVVDDSQLPKDRFSAERLKGVDSTLKIQPAELGDSAMYLCASSTDSGNEQFFGPGTRLTVL.

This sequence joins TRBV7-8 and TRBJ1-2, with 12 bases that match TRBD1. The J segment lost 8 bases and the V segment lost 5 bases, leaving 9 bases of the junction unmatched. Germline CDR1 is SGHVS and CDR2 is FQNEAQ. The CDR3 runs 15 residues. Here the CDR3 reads CASSPEGQGAGGYTF. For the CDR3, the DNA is TGTGCCAGCAGCCCAGAGGGACAGGGGGCAGGCGGCTACACCTTC.

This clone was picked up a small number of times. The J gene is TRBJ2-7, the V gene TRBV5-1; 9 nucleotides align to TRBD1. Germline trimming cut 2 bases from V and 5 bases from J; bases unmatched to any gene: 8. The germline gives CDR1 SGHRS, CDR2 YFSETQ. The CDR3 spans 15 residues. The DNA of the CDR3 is TGCGCCAGCAGCTTTGGGGACAGGGAATTGGACGAGCAGTACTTC. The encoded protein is CASSFGDRELDEQYF.

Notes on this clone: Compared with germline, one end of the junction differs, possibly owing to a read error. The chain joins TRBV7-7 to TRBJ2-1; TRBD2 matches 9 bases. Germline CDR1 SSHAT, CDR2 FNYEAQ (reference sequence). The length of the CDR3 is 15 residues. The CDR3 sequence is CASSSGTSRNDEQFF. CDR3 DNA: TGTGCTAGCAGCTCCGGGACTAGCAGGAACGATGAGCAGTTCTTC. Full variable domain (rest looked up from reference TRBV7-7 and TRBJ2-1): GAGVSQSPRYKVTKRGQDVTLRCDPISSHATLYWYQQALGQGPEFLTYFNYEAQPDKSGLPSDRFSAERPEGSISTLTIQRTEQRDSAMYRCASSSGTSRNDEQFFGPGTRLTVL.

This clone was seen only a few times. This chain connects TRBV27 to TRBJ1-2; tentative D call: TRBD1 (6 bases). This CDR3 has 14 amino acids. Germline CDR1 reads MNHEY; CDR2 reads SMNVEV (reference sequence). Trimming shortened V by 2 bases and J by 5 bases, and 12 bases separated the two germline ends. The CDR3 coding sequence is TGTGCCAGCAGTTTAAACAGGGTGGCGTATGGCTACACCTTC. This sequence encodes CASSLNRVAYGYTF.

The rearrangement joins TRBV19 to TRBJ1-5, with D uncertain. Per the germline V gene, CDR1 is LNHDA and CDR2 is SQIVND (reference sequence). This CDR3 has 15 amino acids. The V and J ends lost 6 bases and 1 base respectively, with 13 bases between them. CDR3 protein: CASSVRSRSNQPQHF. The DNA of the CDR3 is TGTGCCAGTAGCGTTAGGTCTAGGAGCAATCAGCCCCAGCATTTT.

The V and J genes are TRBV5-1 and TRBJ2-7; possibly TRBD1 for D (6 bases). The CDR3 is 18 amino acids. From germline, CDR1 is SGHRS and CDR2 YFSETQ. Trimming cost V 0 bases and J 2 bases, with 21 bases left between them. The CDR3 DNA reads TGCGCCAGCAGCTTGGAGGGACATCATGTGGGGGTACCCTACGAGCAGTACTTC. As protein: CASSLEGHHVGVPYEQYF.

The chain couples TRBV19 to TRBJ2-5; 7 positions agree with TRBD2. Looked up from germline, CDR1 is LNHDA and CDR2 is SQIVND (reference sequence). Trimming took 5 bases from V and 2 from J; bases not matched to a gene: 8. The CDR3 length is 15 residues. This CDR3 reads CASSGGGTLQETQYF. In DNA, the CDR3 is TGTGCCAGTAGTGGGGGGGGGACTCTACAAGAGACCCAGTACTTC.

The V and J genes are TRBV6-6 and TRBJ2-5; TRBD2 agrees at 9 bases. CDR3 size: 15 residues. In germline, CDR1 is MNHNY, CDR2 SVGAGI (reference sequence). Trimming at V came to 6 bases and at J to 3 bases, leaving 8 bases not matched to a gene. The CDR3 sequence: CASSFWEREEETQYF. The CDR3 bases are TGTGCCAGCAGCTTTTGGGAGCGGGAGGAAGAGACCCAGTACTTC.

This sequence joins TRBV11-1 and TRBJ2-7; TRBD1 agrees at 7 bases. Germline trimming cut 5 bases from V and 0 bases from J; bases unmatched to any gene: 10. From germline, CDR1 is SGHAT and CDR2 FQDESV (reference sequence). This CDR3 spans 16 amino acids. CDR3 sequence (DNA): TGTGCCAGCAGCAAACGCCGGGACAGCAGCTCCTACGAGCAGTACTTC. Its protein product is CASSKRRDSSSYEQYF.

CDR3 bases: TGCACCAGCAGCCACCACACTAGCGGGGGGGGTTTAAGCACAGATACGCAGTATTTT. Translation gives CTSSHHTSGGGLSTDTQYF. The chain is built from TRBV1 and TRBJ2-3; the D call TRBD2 from the table was never checked on the DNA. TRBV1 corresponds to a pseudogene. This CDR3 comprises 19 residues.

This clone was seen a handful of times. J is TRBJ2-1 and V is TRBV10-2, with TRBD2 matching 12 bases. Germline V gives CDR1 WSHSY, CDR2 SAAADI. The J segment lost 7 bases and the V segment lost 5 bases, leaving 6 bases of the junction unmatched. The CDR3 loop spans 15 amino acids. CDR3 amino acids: CASSFLAGGLNEQFF. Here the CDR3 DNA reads TGCGCCAGCAGTTTCCTAGCGGGGGGGTTAAATGAGCAGTTCTTC.

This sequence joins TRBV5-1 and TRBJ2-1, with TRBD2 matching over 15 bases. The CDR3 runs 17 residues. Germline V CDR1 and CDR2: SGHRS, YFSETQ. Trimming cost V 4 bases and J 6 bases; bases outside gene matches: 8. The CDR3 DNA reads TGCGCCAGCAGCACGGGACTAGCGGGAGGACGAGGCAATGAGCAGTTCTTC. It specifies CASSTGLAGGRGNEQFF.

The DNA of the CDR3 is TGTGCCAGCAGTTCCAACACCTACGAGCAGTACTTC. It codes for CASSSNTYEQYF. This chain uses TRBV27 with TRBJ2-7; D is ambiguous. The CDR3 is made up of 12 amino acids. Between the trimmed V and J ends, which lost 4 bases and 2 bases, there was a span of 6 bases. The germline gives CDR1 MNHEY, CDR2 SMNVEV (reference sequence).

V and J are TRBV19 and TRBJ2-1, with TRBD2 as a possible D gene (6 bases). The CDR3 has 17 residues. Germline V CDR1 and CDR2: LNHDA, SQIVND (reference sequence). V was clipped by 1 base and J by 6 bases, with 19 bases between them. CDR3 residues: CASSIGLTRVRGNEQFF. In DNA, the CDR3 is TGTGCCAGTAGTATAGGGTTGACTAGGGTTAGGGGCAATGAGCAGTTCTTC.

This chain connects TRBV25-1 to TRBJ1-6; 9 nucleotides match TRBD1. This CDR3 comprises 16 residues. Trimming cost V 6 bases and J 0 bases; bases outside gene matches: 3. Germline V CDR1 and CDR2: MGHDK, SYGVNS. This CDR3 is CASRGTGSSYNSPLHF. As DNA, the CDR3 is TGTGCCAGCAGGGGGACAGGGAGCTCCTATAATTCACCCCTCCACTTT.